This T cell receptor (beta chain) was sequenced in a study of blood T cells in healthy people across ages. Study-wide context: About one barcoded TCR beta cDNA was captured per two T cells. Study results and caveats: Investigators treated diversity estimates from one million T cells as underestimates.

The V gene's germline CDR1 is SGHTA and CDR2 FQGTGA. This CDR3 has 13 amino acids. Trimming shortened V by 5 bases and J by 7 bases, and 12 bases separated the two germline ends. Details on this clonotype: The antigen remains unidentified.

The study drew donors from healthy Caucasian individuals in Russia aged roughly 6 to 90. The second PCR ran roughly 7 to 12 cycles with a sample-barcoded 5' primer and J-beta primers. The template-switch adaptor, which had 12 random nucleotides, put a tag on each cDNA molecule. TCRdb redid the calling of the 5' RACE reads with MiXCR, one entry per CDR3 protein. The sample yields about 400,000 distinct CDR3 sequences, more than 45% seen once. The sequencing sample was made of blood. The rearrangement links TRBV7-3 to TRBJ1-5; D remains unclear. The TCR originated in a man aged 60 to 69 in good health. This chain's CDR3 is CASSLAPEQPQHF. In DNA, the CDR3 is TGTGCCAGCAGCCTAGCCCCGGAACAGCCCCAGCATTTT.